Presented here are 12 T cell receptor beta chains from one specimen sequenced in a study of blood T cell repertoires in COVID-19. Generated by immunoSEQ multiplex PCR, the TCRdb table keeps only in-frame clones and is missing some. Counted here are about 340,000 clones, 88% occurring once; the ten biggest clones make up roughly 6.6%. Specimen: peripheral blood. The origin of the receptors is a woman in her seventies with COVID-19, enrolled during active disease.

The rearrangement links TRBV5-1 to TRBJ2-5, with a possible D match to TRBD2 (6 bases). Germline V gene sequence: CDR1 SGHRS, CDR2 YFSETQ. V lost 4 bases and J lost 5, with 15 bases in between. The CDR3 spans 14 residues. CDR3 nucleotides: TGCGCCAGCAGCAAGGCGCTAGCGAGGGAGACCCAGTACTTC. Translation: CASSKALARETQYF.

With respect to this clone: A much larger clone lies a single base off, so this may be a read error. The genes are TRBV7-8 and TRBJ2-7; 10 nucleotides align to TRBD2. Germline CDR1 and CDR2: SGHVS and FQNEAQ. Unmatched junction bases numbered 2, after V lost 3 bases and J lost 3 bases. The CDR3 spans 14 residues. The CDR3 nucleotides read TGTGCCAGCAGCTTCGGACTAGCGGTCTACGAGCAGTACTTC. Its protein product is CASSFGLAVYEQYF. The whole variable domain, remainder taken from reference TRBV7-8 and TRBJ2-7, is GAGVSQSPRYKVAKRGQDVALRCDPISGHVSLFWYQQALGQGPEFLTYFQNEAQLDKSGLPSDRFFAERPEGSVSTLKIQRTQQEDSAVYLCASSFGLAVYEQYFGPGTRLTVT.

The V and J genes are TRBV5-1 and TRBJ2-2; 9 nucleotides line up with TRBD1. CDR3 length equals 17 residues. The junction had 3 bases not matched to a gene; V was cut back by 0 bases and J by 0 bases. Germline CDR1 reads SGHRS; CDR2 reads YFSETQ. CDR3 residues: CASSLGGQGSNTGELFF. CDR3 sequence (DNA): TGCGCCAGCAGCTTGGGGGGACAGGGATCGAACACCGGGGAGCTGTTTTTT.

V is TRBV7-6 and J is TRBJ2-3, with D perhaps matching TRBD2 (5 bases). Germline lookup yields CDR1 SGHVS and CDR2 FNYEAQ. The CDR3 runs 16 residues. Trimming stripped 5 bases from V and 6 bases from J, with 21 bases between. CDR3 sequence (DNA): TGTGCCAGCAGCCCAAGACCTAGCAGCCCCTTTGATACGCAGTATTTT. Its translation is CASSPRPSSPFDTQYF.

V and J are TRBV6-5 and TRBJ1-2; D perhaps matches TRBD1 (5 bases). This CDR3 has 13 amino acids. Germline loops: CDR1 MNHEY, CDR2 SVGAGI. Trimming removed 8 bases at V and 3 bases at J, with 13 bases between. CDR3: CASGYRTYYGYTF. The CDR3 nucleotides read TGTGCCAGCGGCTATCGGACATACTATGGCTACACCTTC.

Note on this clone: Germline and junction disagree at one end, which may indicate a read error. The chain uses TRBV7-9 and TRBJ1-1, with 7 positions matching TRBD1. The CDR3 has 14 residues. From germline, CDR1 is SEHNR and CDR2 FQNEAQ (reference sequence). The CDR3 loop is CASGLTGDGTEAFF. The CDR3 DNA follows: TGTGCCAGCGGCTTAACAGGGGACGGGACTGAAGCTTTCTTT.

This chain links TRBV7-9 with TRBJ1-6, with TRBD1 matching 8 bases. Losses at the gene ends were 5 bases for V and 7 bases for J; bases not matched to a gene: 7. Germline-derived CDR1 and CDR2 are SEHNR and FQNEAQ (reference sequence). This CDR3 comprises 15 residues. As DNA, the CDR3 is TGTGCCAGCAGCCCGCTGACAGGGGAAAATTCACCCCTCCACTTT. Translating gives CASSPLTGENSPLHF. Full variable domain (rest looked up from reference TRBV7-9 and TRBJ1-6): DTGVSQNPRHKITKRGQNVTFRCDPISEHNRLYWYRQTLGQGPEFLTYFQNEAQLEKSRLLSDRFSAERPKGSFSTLEIQRTEQGDSAMYLCASSPLTGENSPLHFGNGTRLTVT.

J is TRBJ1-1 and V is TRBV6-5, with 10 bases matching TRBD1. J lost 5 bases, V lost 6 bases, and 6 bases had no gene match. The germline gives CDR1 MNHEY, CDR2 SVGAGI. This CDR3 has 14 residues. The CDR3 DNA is TGTGCCAGCAGGACCGGGACAGGGGTAACTGAAGCTTTCTTT. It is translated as CASRTGTGVTEAFF.

As DNA, the CDR3 is TGTGCCAGCAGCAGCAGGCAGGCTGATCAGCCCCAGCATTTT. Translation: CASSSRQADQPQHF. The rearrangement links TRBV6-5 to TRBJ1-5; D not certain. Germline V CDR1 and CDR2: MNHEY, SVGAGI. The V end lost 6 bases, the J end lost 5 bases, and 14 bases lay between the germline ends. The CDR3 is 14 amino acids.

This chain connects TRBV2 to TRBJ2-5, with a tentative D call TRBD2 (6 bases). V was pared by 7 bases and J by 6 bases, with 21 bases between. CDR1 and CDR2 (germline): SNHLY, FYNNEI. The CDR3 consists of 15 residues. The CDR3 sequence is CASKEGIFLQQTQYF. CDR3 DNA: TGTGCCAGCAAGGAGGGGATTTTTCTCCAGCAGACCCAGTACTTC. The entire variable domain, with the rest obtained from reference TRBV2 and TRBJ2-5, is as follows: EPEVTQTPSHQVTQMGQEVILRCVPISNHLYFYWYRQILGQKVEFLVSFYNNEISEKSEIFDDQFSVERPDGSNFTLKIRSTKLEDSAMYFCASKEGIFLQQTQYFGPGTRLLVL.

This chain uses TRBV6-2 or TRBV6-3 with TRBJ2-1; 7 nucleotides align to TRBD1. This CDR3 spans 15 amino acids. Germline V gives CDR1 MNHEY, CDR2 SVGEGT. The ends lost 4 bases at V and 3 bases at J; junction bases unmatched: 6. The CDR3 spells CASSSGQVIYNEQFF. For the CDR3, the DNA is TGTGCCAGCAGTTCCGGACAGGTTATCTACAATGAGCAGTTCTTC.

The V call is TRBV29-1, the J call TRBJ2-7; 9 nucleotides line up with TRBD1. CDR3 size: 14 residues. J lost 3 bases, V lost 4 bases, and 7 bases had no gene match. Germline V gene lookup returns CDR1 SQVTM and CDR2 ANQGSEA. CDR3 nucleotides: TGCAGCGTTGCTAGACAGGGGGGAGACTACGAGCAGTACTTC. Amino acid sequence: CSVARQGGDYEQYF.